A selection of T cell receptor beta chains follows, all from one sample in a study of cytomegalovirus exposure and HLA in healthy donors. Measured with immunoSEQ multiplex PCR; TCRdb has only the in-frame clones, and not every one. The table includes fewer than 300,000 clones, roughly 90% detected once. The specimen was PBMCs. These receptors all stem from a woman aged 18-29 years in good health and CMV-seronegative. The CDR3 runs from the conserved cysteine through the conserved F or W.

v_gene | CDR3aa
TRBV28 | CASSLPATGGQPQHF
TRBV28 | CASSLEWGVKETQYF
TRBV9 | CASSVGDGYQETQYF
TRBV5-1 | CASSLGRGLNYEQYF
TRBV7-2 | CASSFDRGPEAQHF
TRBV5-6 | CASSRRPTELSYNEQFF
TRBV19 | CASSILGREGSEAFF
TRBV25-1 | CASSEVVGGPHEQYF
TRBV28 | CASSWGGTEQYF
TRBV10-3 | CAIRGGDEPGQYEQYF
TRBV29-1 | CSVGTGGGRTEAFF
TRBV28 | CASIGGGSVVVGELFF
TRBV15 | CATSKRVGQPQHF
TRBV28 | CASSFNRVWGYTF
TRBV7-2 | CASSLSGSEQYF
TRBV5-6 | CASSPGHGPGGQYF
TRBV30 | CAWSVGTGSSEAFF
TRBV2 | CASTGLAAYEQYF
TRBV7-9 | CASSWTPNTEAFF
TRBV5-1 | CASSPTGPGQYF
TRBV25-1 | CASSESWGDNQPQHF
TRBV28 | CASSLAGTGSHEQYF
TRBV11-2 | CASSRPAGTAGEKLFF
TRBV6-5 | CASRMGLAGPYEQYF
TRBV25-1 | CASSGTGQNQPQHF
TRBV9 | CASSVGVVAANEQFF
TRBV28 | CASRAGPMGGYTF
TRBV5-1 | CASRRDSLYRGGNTEAFF
TRBV6-5 | CASRASGTGSEQYF